This TCR beta chain stems from a study of blood T cell repertoires in COVID-19. Study-level background: Specimens from acute and convalescent COVID-19 originated in the United States, Italy and Spain. PBMCs, B-cell-depleted T cells, or T cells provided the cDNA or gDNA that made up the material.

Original processing methods: Scientists estimated how many nucleated cells there were by amplifying reference gene primers. Clones were read by immunoSEQ multiplex PCR, and TCRdb kept only the in-frame ones, dropping some. That table furnishes V, J and clone size, whereas the DNA furnished D and trimming. The sample yields tens of thousands of clones, about nine tenths seen once. Enrolment of Seattle patients took place during active infection, and they were followed longitudinally. This sequence was found in a woman of 80 years or more with COVID-19, enrolled during active disease. What was sequenced was peripheral blood.

The CDR3 is CASSESGRVWDGYTF. As DNA, the CDR3 is TGTGCCAGCAGTGAATCTGGCAGGGTATGGGATGGCTACACCTTC. The chain uses TRBV6-1 and TRBJ1-2; perhaps TRBD1 as D (5 bases). CDR1 and CDR2 (germline): MNHNS, SASEGT. V was clipped by 2 bases and J by 6 bases, with 16 bases between them. The CDR3 spans 15 residues.